This record looks at one TCR beta chain sequence and its context. The antigen is unknown. Measured with immunoSEQ multiplex PCR; TCRdb has only the in-frame clones, and not every one. This table has roughly 100,000 clones, nearly 90% appearing once. V was trimmed by 0 bases and J by 7 bases, leaving 9 bases between them. This CDR3 has 14 amino acids. Germline loops: CDR1 ENHRY, CDR2 SYGVKD. The sample is drawn from a study of T cell responses to AZD1222 COVID-19 vaccine. Study in general: Pooling was applied to second doses at about 4 or about 12 weeks. Findings of the study overall: At baseline, seropositivity was found in only a handful of AZD1222 recipients.

Sequenced here: peripheral blood, sampled on day 0 of AZD1222 vaccination. The sequence was collected from an adult in good health. The genes are TRBV10-3 and TRBJ1-4, with a weak D call TRBD1 (5 bases). This chain's CDR3 is CAISESGVGEKLFF. For the CDR3, the DNA is TGTGCCATCAGTGAGTCAGGGGTCGGTGAAAAACTGTTTTTT.